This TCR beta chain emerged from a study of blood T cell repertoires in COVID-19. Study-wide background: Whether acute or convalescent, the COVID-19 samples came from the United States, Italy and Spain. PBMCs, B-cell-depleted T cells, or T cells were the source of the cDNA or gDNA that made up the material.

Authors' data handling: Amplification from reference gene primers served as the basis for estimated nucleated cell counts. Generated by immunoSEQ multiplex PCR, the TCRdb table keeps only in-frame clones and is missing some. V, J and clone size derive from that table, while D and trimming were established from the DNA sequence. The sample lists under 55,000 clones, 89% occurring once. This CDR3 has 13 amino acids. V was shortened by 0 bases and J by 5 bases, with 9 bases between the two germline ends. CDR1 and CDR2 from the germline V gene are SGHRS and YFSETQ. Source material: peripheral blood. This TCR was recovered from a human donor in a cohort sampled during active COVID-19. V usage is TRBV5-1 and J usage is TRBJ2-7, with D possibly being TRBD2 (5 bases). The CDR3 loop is CASSLAGSHEQYF. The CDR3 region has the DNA TGCGCCAGCAGCTTGGCGGGAAGCCACGAGCAGTACTTC.